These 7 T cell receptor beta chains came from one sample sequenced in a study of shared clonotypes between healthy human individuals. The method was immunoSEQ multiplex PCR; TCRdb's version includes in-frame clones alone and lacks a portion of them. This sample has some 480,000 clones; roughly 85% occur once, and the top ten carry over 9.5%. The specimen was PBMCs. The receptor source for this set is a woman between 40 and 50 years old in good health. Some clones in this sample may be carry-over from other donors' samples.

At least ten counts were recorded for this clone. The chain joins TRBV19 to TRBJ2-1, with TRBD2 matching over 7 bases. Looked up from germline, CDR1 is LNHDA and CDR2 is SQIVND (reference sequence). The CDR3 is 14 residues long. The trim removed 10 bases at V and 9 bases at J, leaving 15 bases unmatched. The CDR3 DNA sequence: TGTGCCACCCGCGATGGGGGAGGGCCAGGTGAGCAGTTCTTC. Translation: CATRDGGGPGEQFF.

CDR3 nucleotide sequence: TGTGCCAGCAGCTTAAGGGGAGAGAACACTGAAGCTTTCTTT. It is translated as CASSLRGENTEAFF. V is TRBV7-6 and J is TRBJ1-1, with D possibly matching TRBD1 (5 bases). V shed 2 bases and J shed 1 base, with 8 bases lying between them. Looked up from germline, CDR1 is SGHVS and CDR2 is FNYEAQ. The CDR3 sequence is 14 residues long.

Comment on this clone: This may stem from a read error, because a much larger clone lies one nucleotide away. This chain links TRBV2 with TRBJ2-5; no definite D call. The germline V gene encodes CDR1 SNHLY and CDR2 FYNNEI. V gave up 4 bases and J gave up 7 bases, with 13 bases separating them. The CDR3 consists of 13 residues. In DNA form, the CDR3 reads TGTGCCAGCAGTGCTAGTGTTAGAGGGACCCAGTACTTC. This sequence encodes CASSASVRGTQYF.

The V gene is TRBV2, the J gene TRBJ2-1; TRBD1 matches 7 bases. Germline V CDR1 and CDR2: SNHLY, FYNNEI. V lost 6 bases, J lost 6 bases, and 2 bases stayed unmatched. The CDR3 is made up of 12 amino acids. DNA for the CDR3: TGTGCCAGCAGGACAGGGCGCAATGAGCAGTTCTTC. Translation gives CASRTGRNEQFF.

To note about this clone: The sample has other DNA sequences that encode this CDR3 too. CDR3 bases: TGCGCCAGCAGCCGGGACAGGGATGAAAAACTGTTTTTT. This codes for CASSRDRDEKLFF. The J gene is TRBJ1-4, the V gene TRBV4-3, with TRBD1 matching 9 bases. The CDR3 totals 13 residues. J gave up 6 bases and V 4 bases, and 0 bases lay outside the gene matches. The V gene's germline CDR1 is LGHNA and CDR2 YSLEER.

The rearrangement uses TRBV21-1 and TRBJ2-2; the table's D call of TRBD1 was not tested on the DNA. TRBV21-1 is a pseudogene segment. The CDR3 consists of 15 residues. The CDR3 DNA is TGTGCCAGCAGTTCCGGGACACCCGTCACCGGGGAGCTGTTTTTT. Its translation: CASSSGTPVTGELFF.

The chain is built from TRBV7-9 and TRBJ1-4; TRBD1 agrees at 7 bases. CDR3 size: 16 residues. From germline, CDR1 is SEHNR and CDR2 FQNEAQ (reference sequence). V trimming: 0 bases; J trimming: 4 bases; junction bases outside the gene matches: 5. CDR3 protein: CASSLALGQFNEKLFF. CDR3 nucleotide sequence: TGTGCCAGCAGCTTAGCGCTGGGACAGTTTAATGAAAAACTGTTTTTT.